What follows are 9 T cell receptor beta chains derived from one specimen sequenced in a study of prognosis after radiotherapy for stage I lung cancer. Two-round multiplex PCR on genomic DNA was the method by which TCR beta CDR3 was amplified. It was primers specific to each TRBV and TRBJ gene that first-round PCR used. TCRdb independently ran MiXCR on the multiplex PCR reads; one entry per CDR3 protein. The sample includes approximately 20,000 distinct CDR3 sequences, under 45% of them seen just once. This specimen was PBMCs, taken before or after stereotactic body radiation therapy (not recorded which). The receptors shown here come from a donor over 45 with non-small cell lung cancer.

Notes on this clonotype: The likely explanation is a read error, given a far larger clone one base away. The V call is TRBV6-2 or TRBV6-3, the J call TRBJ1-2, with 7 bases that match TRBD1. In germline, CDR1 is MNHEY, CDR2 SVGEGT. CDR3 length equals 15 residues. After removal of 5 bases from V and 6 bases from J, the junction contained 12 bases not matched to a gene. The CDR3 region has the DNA TGTGCCAGCAGTCAACTTTCCGAAGGGGGCCATGGCTACACCTTC. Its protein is CASSQLSEGGHGYTF.

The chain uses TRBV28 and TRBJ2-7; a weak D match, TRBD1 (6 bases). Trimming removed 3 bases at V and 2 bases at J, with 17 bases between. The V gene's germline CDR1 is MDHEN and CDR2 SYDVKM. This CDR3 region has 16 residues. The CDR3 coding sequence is TGTGCCAGCAGTTTCTCGCCCGGGACAATCGCCTACGAGCAGTACTTC. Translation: CASSFSPGTIAYEQYF.

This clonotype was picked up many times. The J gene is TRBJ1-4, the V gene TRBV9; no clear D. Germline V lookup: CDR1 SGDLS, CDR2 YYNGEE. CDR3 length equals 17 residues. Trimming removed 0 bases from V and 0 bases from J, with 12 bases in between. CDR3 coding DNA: TGTGCCAGCAGCGTAGGGCATGGAAGGCCAACTAATGAAAAACTGTTTTTT. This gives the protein CASSVGHGRPTNEKLFF.

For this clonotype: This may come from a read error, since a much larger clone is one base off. The CDR3 loop is CASSLDTGVEAQYF. Here the CDR3 DNA reads TGCGCCAGCAGCCTGGATACAGGGGTGGAGGCCCAGTACTTC. V is TRBV5-1 and J is TRBJ2-5, with 7 bases that match TRBD1. V was clipped by 4 bases and J by 9 bases; unmatched bases: 12. This CDR3 comprises 14 residues. CDR1 SGHRS and CDR2 YFSETQ come from the germline V gene.

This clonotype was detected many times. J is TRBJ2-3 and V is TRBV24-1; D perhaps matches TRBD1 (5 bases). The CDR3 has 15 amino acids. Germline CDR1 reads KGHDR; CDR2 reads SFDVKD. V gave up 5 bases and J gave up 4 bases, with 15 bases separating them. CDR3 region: CATSGKGRNSDTQYF. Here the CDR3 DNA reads TGTGCCACCAGTGGGAAGGGGCGCAACTCAGATACGCAGTATTTT.

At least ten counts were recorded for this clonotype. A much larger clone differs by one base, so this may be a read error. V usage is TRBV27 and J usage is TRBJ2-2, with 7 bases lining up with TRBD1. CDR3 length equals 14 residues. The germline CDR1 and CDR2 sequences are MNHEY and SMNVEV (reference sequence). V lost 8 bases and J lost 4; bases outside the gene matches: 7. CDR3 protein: CASDTGAGTGELFF. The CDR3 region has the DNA TGTGCCAGCGACACAGGGGCGGGCACCGGGGAGCTGTTTTTT.

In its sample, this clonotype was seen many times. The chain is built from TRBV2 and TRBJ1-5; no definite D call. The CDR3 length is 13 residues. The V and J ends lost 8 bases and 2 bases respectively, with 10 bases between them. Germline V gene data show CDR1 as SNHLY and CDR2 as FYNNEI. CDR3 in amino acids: CASHGRGNQPQHF. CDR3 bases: TGTGCCAGCCACGGTCGCGGCAATCAGCCCCAGCATTTT.

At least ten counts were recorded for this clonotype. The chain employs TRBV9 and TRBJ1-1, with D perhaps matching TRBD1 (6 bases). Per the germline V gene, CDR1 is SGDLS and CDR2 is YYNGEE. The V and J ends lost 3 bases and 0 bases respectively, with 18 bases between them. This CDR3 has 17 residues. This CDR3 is CASSEGYREPLNTEAFF. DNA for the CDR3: TGTGCCAGCAGCGAGGGGTACAGGGAACCGTTGAACACTGAAGCTTTCTTT.

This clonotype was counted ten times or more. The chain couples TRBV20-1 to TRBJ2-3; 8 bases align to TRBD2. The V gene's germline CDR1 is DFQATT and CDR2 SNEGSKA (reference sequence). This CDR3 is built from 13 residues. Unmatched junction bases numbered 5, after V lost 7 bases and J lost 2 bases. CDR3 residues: CSGTSSYTDTQYF. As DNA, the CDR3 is TGCAGTGGGACTAGCTCATACACAGATACGCAGTATTTT.